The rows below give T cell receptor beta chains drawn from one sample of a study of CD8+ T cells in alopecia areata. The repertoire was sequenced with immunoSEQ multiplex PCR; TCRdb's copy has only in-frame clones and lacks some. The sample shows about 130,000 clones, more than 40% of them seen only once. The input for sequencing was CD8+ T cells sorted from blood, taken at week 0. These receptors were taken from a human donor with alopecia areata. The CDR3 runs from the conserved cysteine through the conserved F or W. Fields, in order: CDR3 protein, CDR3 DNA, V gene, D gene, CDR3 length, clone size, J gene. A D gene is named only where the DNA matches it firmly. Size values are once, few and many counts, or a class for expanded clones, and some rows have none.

CDR3aa: CATIKAGAYLPEAFF
CDR3nt: TGTGCCACCATCAAGGCGGGAGCATACCTACCTGAAGCTTTCTTT
v_gene: TRBV15
d_gene: NA
len: 15
abundance: NA
j_gene: TRBJ1-1

CDR3aa: CASATDQNTGELFF
CDR3nt: TGTGCCTCAGCAACAGACCAGAACACCGGGGAGCTGTTTTTT
v_gene: TRBV25-1
d_gene: NA
len: 14
abundance: NA
j_gene: TRBJ2-2

CDR3aa: CSVEDFKYEQYF
CDR3nt: TGCAGCGTTGAAGATTTCAAATACGAGCAGTACTTC
v_gene: TRBV29-1
d_gene: NA
len: 12
abundance: few
j_gene: TRBJ2-7

CDR3aa: CASSYGGTSNEQFF
CDR3nt: TGTGCCAGCAGTTACGGAGGGACAAGCAATGAGCAGTTCTTC
v_gene: TRBV6-5
d_gene: NA
len: 14
abundance: NA
j_gene: TRBJ2-1

CDR3aa: CASSHWERTQYF
CDR3nt: TGTGCCAGCAGCCACTGGGAAAGGACCCAGTACTTC
v_gene: TRBV7-9
d_gene: NA
len: 12
abundance: NA
j_gene: TRBJ2-5

CDR3aa: CASLLPDRVDYEQYF
CDR3nt: TGTGCCAGCCTCCTTCCTGACAGGGTGGACTACGAGCAGTACTTC
v_gene: TRBV2
d_gene: TRBD1
len: 15
abundance: NA
j_gene: TRBJ2-7

CDR3aa: CAWSVWTENTEAFF
CDR3nt: TGTGCCTGGAGTGTTTGGACAGAGAACACTGAAGCTTTCTTT
v_gene: TRBV30
d_gene: NA
len: 14
abundance: NA
j_gene: TRBJ1-1

CDR3aa: CAWSVRVRPNTGELFF
CDR3nt: TGTGCCTGGAGTGTACGAGTCAGGCCAAACACCGGGGAGCTGTTTTTT
v_gene: TRBV30
d_gene: NA
len: 16
abundance: NA
j_gene: TRBJ2-2

CDR3aa: CASGGRFF
CDR3nt: TGTGCTAGTGGGGGCCGGTTCTTC
v_gene: TRBV12-5
d_gene: NA
len: 8
abundance: few
j_gene: TRBJ2-1

CDR3aa: CASSLGDRGYEQFF
CDR3nt: TGTGCCAGCAGCTTAGGAGACAGGGGGTATGAGCAGTTCTTC
v_gene: TRBV11-2
d_gene: TRBD1
len: 14
abundance: NA
j_gene: TRBJ2-1

CDR3aa: CASSLGMGGSTNEKLFF
CDR3nt: TGTGCCAGCAGCCTCGGGATGGGGGGGTCAACTAATGAAAAACTGTTTTTT
v_gene: TRBV11-2
d_gene: NA
len: 17
abundance: few
j_gene: TRBJ1-4